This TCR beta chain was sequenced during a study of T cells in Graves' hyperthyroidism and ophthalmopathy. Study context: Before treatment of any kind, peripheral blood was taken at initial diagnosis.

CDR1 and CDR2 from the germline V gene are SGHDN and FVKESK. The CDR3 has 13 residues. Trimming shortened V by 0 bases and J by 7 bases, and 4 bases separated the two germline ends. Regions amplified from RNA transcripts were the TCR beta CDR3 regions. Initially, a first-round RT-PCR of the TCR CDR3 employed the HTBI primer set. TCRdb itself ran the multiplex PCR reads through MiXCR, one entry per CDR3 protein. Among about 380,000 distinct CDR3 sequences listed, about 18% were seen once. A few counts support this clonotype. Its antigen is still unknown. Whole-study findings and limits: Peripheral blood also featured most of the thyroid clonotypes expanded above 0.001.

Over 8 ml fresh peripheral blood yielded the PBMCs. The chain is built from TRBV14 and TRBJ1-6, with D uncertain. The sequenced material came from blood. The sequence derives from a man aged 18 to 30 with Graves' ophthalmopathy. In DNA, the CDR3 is TGTGCCAGCAGCCAAGATCAGAATTCACCCCTCCACTTT. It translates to CASSQDQNSPLHF.